This T cell receptor (beta chain) was captured by sequencing in a study of blood T cells in healthy people across ages. The count of this clonotype is one. PCR was performed a second time for about 6 to 12 cycles using a sample-barcoded 5' primer and a J-beta primer mix. Each CDR3 protein is one row after TCRdb ran MiXCR on the 5' RACE reads. Of 1.4 million to 1.5 million distinct CDR3 sequences listed, 42% were seen once; the top ten hold 7.9%. Germline-derived CDR1 and CDR2 are MNHEY and SMNVEV (reference sequence). V gave up 9 bases and J gave up 0 bases; unmatched junction bases: 5. The CDR3 contains 14 residues.

The chain employs TRBV27 and TRBJ2-1; 7 nucleotides line up with TRBD2. The origin of this receptor is a woman between 18 and 30 years old in good health. The sample was blood. CDR3 amino acids: CASRTRLSYNEQFF. CDR3 coding DNA: TGTGCCAGTCGGACTAGGCTCTCCTACAATGAGCAGTTCTTC.